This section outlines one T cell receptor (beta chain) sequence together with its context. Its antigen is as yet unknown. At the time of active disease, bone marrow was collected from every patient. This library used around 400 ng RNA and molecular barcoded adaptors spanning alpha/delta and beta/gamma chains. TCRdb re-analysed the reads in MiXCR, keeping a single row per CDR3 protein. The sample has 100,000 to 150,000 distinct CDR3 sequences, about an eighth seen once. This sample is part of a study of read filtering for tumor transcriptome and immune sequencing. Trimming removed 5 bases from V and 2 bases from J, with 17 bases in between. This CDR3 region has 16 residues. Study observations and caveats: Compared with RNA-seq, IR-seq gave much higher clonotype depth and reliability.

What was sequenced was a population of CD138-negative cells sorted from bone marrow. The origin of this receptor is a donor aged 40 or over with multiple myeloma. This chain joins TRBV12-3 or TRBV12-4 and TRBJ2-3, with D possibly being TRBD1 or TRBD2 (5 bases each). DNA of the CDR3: TGTGCCAGCAGTCCTCGTGAGAGGGGCTCCACAGATACGCAGTATTTT. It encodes CASSPRERGSTDTQYF.